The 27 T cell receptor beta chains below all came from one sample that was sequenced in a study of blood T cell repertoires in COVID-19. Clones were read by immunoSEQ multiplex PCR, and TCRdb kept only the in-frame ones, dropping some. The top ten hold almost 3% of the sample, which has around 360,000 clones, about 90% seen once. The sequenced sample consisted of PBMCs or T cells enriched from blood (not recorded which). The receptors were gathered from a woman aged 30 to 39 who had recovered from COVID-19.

The CDR3 DNA reads as TGCAGCGTTGAGGTGGCCAGGTTGAACACTGAAGCTTTCTTT. This translates into CSVEVARLNTEAFF. The chain couples TRBV29-1 to TRBJ1-1; D unresolved. The germline V gene has CDR1 SQVTM and CDR2 ANQGSEA. Trimming removed 3 bases from V and 0 bases from J, with 11 bases in between. The length of the CDR3 is 14 residues.

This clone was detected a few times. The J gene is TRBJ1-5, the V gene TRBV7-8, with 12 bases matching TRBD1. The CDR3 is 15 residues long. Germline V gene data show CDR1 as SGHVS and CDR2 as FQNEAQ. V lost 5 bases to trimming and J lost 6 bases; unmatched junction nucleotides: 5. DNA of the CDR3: TGTGCCAGCAGCATGGGACAGGGGGCTGTTCAGCCCCAGCATTTT. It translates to CASSMGQGAVQPQHF.

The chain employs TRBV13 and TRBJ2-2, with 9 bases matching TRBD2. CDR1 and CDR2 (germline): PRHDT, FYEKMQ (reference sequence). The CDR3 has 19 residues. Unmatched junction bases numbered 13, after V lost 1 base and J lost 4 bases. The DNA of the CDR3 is TGTGCCAGCAGCTTAGAGAGGAGGGAAAAACTAGCGGGCACCGGGGAGCTGTTTTTT. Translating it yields CASSLERREKLAGTGELFF.

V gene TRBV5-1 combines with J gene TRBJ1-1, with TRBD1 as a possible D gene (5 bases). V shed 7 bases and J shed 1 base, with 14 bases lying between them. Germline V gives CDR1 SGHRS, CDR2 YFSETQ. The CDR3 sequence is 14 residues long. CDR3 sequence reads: CASLRGDANTEAFF. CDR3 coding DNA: TGCGCCAGCCTCCGGGGGGATGCGAACACTGAAGCTTTCTTT.

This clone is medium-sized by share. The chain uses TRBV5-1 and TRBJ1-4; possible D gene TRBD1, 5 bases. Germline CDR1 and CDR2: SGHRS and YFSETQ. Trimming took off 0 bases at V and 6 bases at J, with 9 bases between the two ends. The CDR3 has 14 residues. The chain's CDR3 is CASSLAGRDEKLFF. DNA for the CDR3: TGCGCCAGCAGCTTGGCAGGGAGGGATGAAAAACTGTTTTTT.

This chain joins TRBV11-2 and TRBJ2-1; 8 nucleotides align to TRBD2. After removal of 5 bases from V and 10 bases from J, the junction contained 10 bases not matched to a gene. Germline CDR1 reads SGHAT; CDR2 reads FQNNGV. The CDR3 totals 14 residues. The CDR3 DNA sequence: TGTGCCAGCAGCCATCCGGGACTAGGCGGGGAGCAGTTCTTC. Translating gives CASSHPGLGGEQFF.

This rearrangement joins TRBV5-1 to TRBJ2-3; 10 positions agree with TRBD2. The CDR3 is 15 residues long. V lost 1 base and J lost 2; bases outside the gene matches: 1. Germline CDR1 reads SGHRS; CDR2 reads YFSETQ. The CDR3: CASSLTSGATDTQYF. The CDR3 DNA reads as TGCGCCAGCAGCTTGACTAGCGGGGCCACAGATACGCAGTATTTT.

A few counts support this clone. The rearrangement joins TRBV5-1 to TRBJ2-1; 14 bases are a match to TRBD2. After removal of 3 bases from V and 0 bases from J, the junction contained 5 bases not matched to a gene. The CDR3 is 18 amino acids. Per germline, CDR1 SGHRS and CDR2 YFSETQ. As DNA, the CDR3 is TGCGCCAGCAGCTCCCGACTAGCGGGAGGGAGCTCCTACAATGAGCAGTTCTTC. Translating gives CASSSRLAGGSSYNEQFF.

The CDR3 DNA is TGTGCCAGCAGGATGACAGGGAACTCTGGTGGCTACACCTTC. Protein sequence: CASRMTGNSGGYTF. The chain has TRBV6-5 and TRBJ1-2; 7 bases align to TRBD1. The V segment lost 6 bases and the J segment 7 bases; nucleotides outside the gene matches: 11. From germline, CDR1 is MNHEY and CDR2 SVGAGI. This CDR3 has 14 residues.

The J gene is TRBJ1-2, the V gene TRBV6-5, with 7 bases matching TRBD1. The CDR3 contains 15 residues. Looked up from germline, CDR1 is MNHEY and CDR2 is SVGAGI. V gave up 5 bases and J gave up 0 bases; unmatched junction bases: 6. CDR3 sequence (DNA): TGTGCCAGCAGTACCTGGGACAGCGCTAACTATGGCTACACCTTC. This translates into CASSTWDSANYGYTF.

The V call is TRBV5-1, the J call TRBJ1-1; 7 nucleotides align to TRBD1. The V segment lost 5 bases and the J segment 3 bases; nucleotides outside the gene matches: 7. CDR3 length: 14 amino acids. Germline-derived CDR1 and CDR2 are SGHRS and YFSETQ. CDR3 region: CASRTGTDHTEAFF. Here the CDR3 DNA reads TGCGCCAGCAGAACCGGGACAGACCACACTGAAGCTTTCTTT. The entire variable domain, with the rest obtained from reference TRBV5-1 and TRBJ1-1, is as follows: KAGVTQTPRYLIKTRGQQVTLSCSPISGHRSVSWYQQTPGQGLQFLFEYFSETQRNKGNFPGRFSGRQFSNSRSEMNVSTLELGDSALYLCASRTGTDHTEAFFGQGTRLTVV.

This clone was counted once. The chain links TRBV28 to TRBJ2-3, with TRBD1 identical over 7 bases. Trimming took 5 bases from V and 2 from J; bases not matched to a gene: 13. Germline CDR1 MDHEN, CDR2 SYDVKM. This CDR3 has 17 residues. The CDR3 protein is CASSTPPTGQYTDTQYF. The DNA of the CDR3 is TGTGCCAGCAGTACCCCCCCTACGGGACAGTACACAGATACGCAGTATTTT.

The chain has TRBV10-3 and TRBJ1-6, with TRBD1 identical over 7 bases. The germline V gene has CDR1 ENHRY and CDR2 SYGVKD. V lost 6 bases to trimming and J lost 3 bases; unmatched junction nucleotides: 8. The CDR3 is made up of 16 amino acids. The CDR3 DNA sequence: TGTGCCATCAGCGCCCACAGGGGTCTCTATAATTCACCCCTCCACTTT. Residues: CAISAHRGLYNSPLHF.

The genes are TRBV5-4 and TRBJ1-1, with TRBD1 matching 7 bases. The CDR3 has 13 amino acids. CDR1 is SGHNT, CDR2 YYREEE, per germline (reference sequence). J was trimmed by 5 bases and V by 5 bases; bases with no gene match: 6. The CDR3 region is CASRGTGVTEAFF. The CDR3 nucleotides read TGTGCCAGCAGGGGAACAGGGGTGACTGAAGCTTTCTTT.

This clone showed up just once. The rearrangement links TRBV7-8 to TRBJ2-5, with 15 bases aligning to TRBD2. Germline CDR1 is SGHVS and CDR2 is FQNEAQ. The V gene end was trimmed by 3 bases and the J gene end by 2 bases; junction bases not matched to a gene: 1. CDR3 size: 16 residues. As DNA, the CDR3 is TGTGCCAGCAGCTTCGGACTAGCGGGAGGGCAAGAGACCCAGTACTTC. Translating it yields CASSFGLAGGQETQYF.

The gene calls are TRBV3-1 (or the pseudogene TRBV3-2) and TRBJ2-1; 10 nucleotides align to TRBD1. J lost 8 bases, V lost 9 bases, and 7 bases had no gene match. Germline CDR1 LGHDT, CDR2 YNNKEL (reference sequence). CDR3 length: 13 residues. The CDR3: CASEGQGRHEQFF. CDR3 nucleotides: TGTGCCAGTGAGGGACAGGGGAGGCATGAGCAGTTCTTC.

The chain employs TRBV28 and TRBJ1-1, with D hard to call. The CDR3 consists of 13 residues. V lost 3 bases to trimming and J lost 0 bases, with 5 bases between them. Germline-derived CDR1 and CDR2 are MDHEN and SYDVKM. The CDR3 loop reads CASSLEVNTEAFF. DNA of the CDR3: TGTGCCAGCAGTTTGGAGGTGAACACTGAAGCTTTCTTT.

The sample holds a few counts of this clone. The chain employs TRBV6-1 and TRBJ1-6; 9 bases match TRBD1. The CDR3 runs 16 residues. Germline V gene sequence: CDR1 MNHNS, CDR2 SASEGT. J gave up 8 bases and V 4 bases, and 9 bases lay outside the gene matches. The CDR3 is CASSGPGTGPDSPLHF. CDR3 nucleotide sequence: TGTGCCAGCAGTGGGCCCGGGACAGGGCCCGATTCACCCCTCCACTTT.

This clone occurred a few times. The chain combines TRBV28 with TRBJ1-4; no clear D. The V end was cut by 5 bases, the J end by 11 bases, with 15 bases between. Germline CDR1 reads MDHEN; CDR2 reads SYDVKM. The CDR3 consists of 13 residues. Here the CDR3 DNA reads TGTGCCAGCAGTCCCCCCACGGTGGGCAAACTGTTTTTT. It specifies CASSPPTVGKLFF.

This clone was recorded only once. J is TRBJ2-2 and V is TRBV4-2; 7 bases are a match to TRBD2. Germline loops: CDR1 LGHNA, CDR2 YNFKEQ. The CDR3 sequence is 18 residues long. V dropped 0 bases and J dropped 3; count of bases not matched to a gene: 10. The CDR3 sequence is CASSQDIVGGGYTGELFF. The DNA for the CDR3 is TGTGCCAGCAGCCAAGATATCGTGGGGGGAGGGTACACCGGGGAGCTGTTTTTT.

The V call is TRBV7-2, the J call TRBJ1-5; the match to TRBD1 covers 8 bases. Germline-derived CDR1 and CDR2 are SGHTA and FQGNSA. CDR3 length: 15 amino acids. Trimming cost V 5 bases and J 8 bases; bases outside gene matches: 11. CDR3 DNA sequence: TGTGCCAGCAGCCCCATGGCAGGGGGCAGGGAGCCCCAGCATTTT. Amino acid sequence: CASSPMAGGREPQHF.

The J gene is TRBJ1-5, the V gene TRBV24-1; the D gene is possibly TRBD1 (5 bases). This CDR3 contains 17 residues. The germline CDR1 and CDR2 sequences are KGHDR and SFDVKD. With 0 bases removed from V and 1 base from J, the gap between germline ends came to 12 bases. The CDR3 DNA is TGTGCCACCAGTGATTTGAGGCAGGGTGGGAGCAATCAGCCCCAGCATTTT. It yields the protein CATSDLRQGGSNQPQHF.

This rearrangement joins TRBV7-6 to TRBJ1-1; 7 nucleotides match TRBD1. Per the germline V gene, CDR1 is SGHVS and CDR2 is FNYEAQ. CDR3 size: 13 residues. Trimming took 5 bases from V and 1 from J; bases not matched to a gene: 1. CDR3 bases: TGTGCCAGCAGCCGACAGGGGAACACTGAAGCTTTCTTT. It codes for CASSRQGNTEAFF.

The CDR3 is CASSWGSGTSYNEQFF. In DNA, the CDR3 is TGTGCCAGCAGCTGGGGATCCGGGACTAGCTACAATGAGCAGTTCTTC. The chain is built from TRBV7-2 and TRBJ2-1; TRBD2 agrees at 8 bases. From germline, CDR1 is SGHTA and CDR2 FQGNSA. The CDR3 is 16 residues long. V was clipped by 4 bases and J by 3 bases; unmatched bases: 8.

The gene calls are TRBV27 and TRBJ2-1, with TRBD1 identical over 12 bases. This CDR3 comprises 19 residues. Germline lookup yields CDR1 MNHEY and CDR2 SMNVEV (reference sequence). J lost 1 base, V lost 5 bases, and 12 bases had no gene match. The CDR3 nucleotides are TGTGCCAGCAGTCCCCTGGGACAGGGGGCAAAGGGTTCCTACAATGAGCAGTTCTTC. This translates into CASSPLGQGAKGSYNEQFF.

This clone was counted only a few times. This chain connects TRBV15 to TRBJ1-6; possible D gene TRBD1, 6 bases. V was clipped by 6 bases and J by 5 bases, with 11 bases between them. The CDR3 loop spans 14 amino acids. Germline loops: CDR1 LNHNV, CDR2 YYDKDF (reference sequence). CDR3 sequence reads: CATRDRLNNSPLHF. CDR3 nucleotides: TGTGCCACCAGGGACAGACTGAATAATTCACCCCTCCACTTT.

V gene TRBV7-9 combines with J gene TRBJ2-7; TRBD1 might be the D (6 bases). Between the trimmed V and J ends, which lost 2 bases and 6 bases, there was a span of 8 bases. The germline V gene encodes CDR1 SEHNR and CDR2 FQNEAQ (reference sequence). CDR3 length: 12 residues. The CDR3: CASSLNRVEQYF. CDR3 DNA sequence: TGTGCCAGCAGCTTAAACAGGGTCGAGCAGTACTTC.